The rows below give T cell receptor beta chains drawn from one sample of a study of blood T cell repertoires in COVID-19. Profiled with immunoSEQ multiplex PCR; TCRdb holds only in-frame clones, not every one. The sample contains about 190,000 clones, under 80% of which appear only once. Sequenced: peripheral blood. Every receptor here comes from a woman aged 45-65 years with acute or convalescent COVID-19. Each CDR3 is given without its conserved first and last residue.

v_gene	j_gene	CDR3aa
TRBV6-1	TRBJ1-1	ASSEHAQGGYMNTEAF
TRBV5-6	TRBJ2-2	ASSLRVSNTGELF
TRBV12-3/TRBV12-4	TRBJ1-4	ASSLWQNEKLF
TRBV7-2	TRBJ2-7	ASSSGASYEQY
TRBV20-1	TRBJ2-7	SADSYEQY
TRBV25-1	TRBJ2-2	ASSGPQGGGTGELF
TRBV6-5	TRBJ2-7	ASRQGVTYEQY
TRBV4-3	TRBJ2-5	ASSLRARAGVGETQY
TRBV28	TRBJ1-1	ASPVLMNTEAF
TRBV11-2	TRBJ2-7	ASMASGAYEQY
TRBV7-2	TRBJ1-2	ASSLGTGSPNYGYT
TRBV24-1	TRBJ1-1	ATSDRGKNAEAF
TRBV5-1	TRBJ1-6	ASSLETGRPLH
TRBV7-2	TRBJ2-6	ASSLTGSGANVLT
TRBV27	TRBJ2-7	ASSPSGGAVYEQY
TRBV4-3	TRBJ2-1	ASSHRLNYNEQF
TRBV6-5	TRBJ2-3	ASSRDPREDTQY
TRBV28	TRBJ1-2	ASCNLPGQGVKANYGYT
TRBV3-1/TRBV3-2	TRBJ1-1	ASSLGTANTEAF
TRBV9	TRBJ2-3	ASSVVVAGGADTQY
TRBV7-2	TRBJ2-3	ASSLAQGGLAPINTQY
TRBV5-1	TRBJ2-4	ASSLAGDTKNIQY
TRBV18	TRBJ2-5	ASSQGLQETQY
TRBV30	TRBJ2-1	AWSVGVAGKDEQF
TRBV27	TRBJ2-1	ASKRSLAGATYNEQF
TRBV29-1	TRBJ1-1	SVGQAEAF
TRBV27	TRBJ2-7	ASRGTGRYEQY
TRBV6-5	TRBJ1-1	ASRAGQGFGAF
TRBV3-1/TRBV3-2	TRBJ2-6	ASSQLGGVGANVLT
TRBV24-1	TRBJ2-1	ATSDFGGALNEQF
TRBV19	TRBJ1-2	ASKDSGRRGYGYT
TRBV20-1	TRBJ2-1	SASLPLSSYNEQF
TRBV25-1	TRBJ1-1	ASSGLSRDTGAF
TRBV25-1	TRBJ2-7	ASSDLAGAPYEQY
TRBV30	TRBJ2-1	AWSTGRTGGWVYNEQF
TRBV7-2	TRBJ1-6	ASSPRQGRNSPLH
TRBV7-2	TRBJ2-2	ASSPLTGVGGELF
TRBV5-4	TRBJ1-2	ASSSPGQGDGYT
TRBV29-1	TRBJ2-7	SVARQARSSYEQY